This T cell receptor beta chain was identified during a study of CD8 T cells in Susac syndrome. Reverse transcription of 0.5 to 1 ug RNA was performed with random hexamers. TCR beta CDR3 was amplified by immunoSEQ multiplex PCR. This amplification extended across 54 Vbeta and 13 Jbeta segments. TCRdb independently ran MiXCR on the immunoSEQ multiplex PCR reads; one entry per CDR3 protein. The sample holds a few hundred thousand distinct CDR3 sequences, more than 80% seen once. The authors carried out high-throughput sequencing of TCR beta. They applied it to CD8+ and CD4+ T cells obtained from blood. The multiple sclerosis controls were treatment-naive patients with relapsing-remitting disease that was stable or active. Negative isolation yielded CD4+ and CD8+ T cells, and FACS enriched TEMRA cells. The CDR3 totals 14 residues. V gave up 3 bases and J gave up 5 bases; unmatched junction bases: 3. Germline V gene lookup returns CDR1 MNHEY and CDR2 SMNVEV (reference sequence).

Sequencing was performed on CD8+ T cells from PBMCs. J is TRBJ1-5 and V is TRBV27; 8 bases are a match to TRBD1. The TCR originated in a human donor with multiple sclerosis. Here the CDR3 reads CASSFGTGHQPQHF. The DNA for the CDR3 is TGTGCCAGCAGTTTCGGGACAGGTCATCAGCCCCAGCATTTT.